These 23 T cell receptor beta chains were all obtained from the same sample, sequenced in a study of cytomegalovirus exposure and HLA in healthy donors. The PCR used 60 Vbeta and 13 Jbeta primers. Profiling relied on immunoSEQ multiplex PCR, and the TCRdb table lists in-frame clones only, not all of them. The sample contains roughly 160,000 clones, roughly 85% of which appear only once. Specimen: PBMCs. The receptors originated from a man younger than 45 in good health and CMV-seropositive.

The chain couples TRBV6-4 to TRBJ1-2; possible D gene TRBD1, 5 bases. This CDR3 spans 15 amino acids. The ends were cut back, 2 bases at V and 3 bases at J, with 13 bases in the middle. Per the germline V gene, CDR1 is MRHNA and CDR2 is SNTAGT. Written as DNA, the CDR3 is TGTGCCAGCAGTGACAAATTTGGGGGGGACTATGGCTACACCTTC. As protein: CASSDKFGGDYGYTF.

The chain joins TRBV5-4 to TRBJ1-2; D gene unclear. CDR1 and CDR2 (germline): SGHNT, YYREEE (reference sequence). Trimming left V 4 bases short and J 4 bases short, with 17 bases between. The length of the CDR3 is 15 residues. CDR3 region: CASSRPGSQIYGYTF. The CDR3 coding sequence is TGTGCCAGCAGCCGACCCGGGTCCCAAATCTATGGCTACACCTTC.

This clone was seen a handful of times. J is TRBJ2-1 and V is TRBV19; 11 nucleotides agree with TRBD2. This CDR3 region has 22 residues. Losses at the gene ends were 0 bases for V and 4 bases for J; bases not matched to a gene: 20. Germline V gene lookup returns CDR1 LNHDA and CDR2 SQIVND (reference sequence). The DNA for the CDR3 is TGTGCCAGTAGTATAGACTCGGGCTCCGGGACTAGCGGTAAAACGGGTTACAATGAGCAGTTCTTC. Protein product: CASSIDSGSGTSGKTGYNEQFF.

The CDR3 DNA follows: TGTGCCAGTAGTAACGGTTATAACTATGGCTACACCTTC. Amino acid sequence: CASSNGYNYGYTF. The V gene is TRBV19, the J gene TRBJ1-2; the D is unclear. Trimming removed 4 bases from V and 1 base from J, with 7 bases in between. The CDR3 extends over 13 amino acids. Germline lookup yields CDR1 LNHDA and CDR2 SQIVND (reference sequence).

The V and J genes are TRBV9 and TRBJ1-3; TRBD2 matches at 9 bases. Judging by the DNA end, TRBJ2-2 fits better; the J call may be wrong. Per germline, CDR1 SGDLS and CDR2 YYNGEE. The CDR3 sequence is 16 residues long. The CDR3 region has the DNA TGTGCCAGCAGCGCGGGACTAGCTTACAACACCGGGGAGCTGTTTTTT. It encodes CASSAGLAYNTGELFF.

V and J are TRBV9 and TRBJ2-1; D is unclear. V lost 3 bases and J lost 0, with 16 bases in between. Looked up from germline, CDR1 is SGDLS and CDR2 is YYNGEE. The CDR3 covers 17 residues. The CDR3 sequence: CASSARNPRVSYNEQFF. The CDR3 nucleotides are TGTGCCAGCAGCGCCCGAAACCCTCGAGTCTCCTACAATGAGCAGTTCTTC.

This chain connects TRBV7-9 to TRBJ1-4, with 12 positions matching TRBD1. With 5 bases clipped from V and 15 bases from J, the junction kept 10 bases outside the gene matches. CDR3 length equals 14 residues. From germline, CDR1 is SEHNR and CDR2 FQNEAQ (reference sequence). The CDR3 sequence: CASSESGTGGGVFF. In DNA form, the CDR3 reads TGTGCCAGCAGCGAATCCGGGACAGGGGGCGGCGTGTTTTTT.

This clone appeared a single time. The chain joins TRBV5-6 to TRBJ1-2; no firm D call. The germline V and J ends were trimmed by 4 bases and 8 bases, with 18 bases remaining between them. The length of the CDR3 is 14 residues. The germline gives CDR1 SGHDT, CDR2 YYEEEE. CDR3 in DNA: TGTGCCAGCAGCCCCCCCGACATCCGCGGGGGCTACACCTTC. Translating gives CASSPPDIRGGYTF.

This rearrangement joins TRBV29-1 to TRBJ1-1, with TRBD1 matching over 8 bases. Germline V lookup: CDR1 SQVTM, CDR2 ANQGSEA. The CDR3 is 17 amino acids. Trimming removed 7 bases from V and 1 base from J; junction bases left unmatched: 17. The CDR3 sequence is CSARGPGTPVTNTEAFF. The CDR3 nucleotides read TGCAGCGCCAGGGGGCCTGGGACCCCCGTGACGAACACTGAAGCTTTCTTT.

This clone has only one observation. This chain links TRBV7-9 with TRBJ2-1, with TRBD2 identical over 8 bases. The CDR3 sequence is 17 residues long. V shed 2 bases, J shed 7 bases, and the junction held 13 bases outside the gene matches. Germline-derived CDR1 and CDR2 are SEHNR and FQNEAQ (reference sequence). Here the CDR3 DNA reads TGTGCCAGCAGCTTAATCGGGGGAGGGAGCGGGGGTAATGAGCAGTTCTTC. Translating it yields CASSLIGGGSGGNEQFF.

This sequence joins TRBV7-9 and TRBJ1-5, with TRBD1 identical over 7 bases. The germline V gene has CDR1 SEHNR and CDR2 FQNEAQ (reference sequence). The CDR3 is made up of 16 amino acids. The junction had 12 bases not matched to a gene; V was cut back by 5 bases and J by 5 bases. The CDR3 loop reads CASSGRTGRGHQPQHF. CDR3 bases: TGTGCCAGCAGCGGTCGGACGGGAAGGGGGCATCAGCCCCAGCATTTT.

The rearrangement uses TRBV5-1 and TRBJ2-7; TRBD2 agrees at 7 bases. Per the germline V gene, CDR1 is SGHRS and CDR2 is YFSETQ. There are 13 residues in the CDR3. Trimming took 7 bases from V and 5 from J; bases not matched to a gene: 9. Here the CDR3 reads CASRYGAGNEQYF. In DNA form, the CDR3 reads TGCGCCAGCCGATATGGAGCGGGAAACGAGCAGTACTTC.

The chain recombines TRBV19 with TRBJ2-7; possibly TRBD2 for D (6 bases). The germline CDR1 and CDR2 sequences are LNHDA and SQIVND (reference sequence). CDR3 length equals 15 residues. Deletions cut 0 bases from V and 7 bases from J, with 16 bases between. The CDR3 loop is CASSIDLGGVEEQYF. The CDR3, as DNA: TGTGCCAGTAGTATAGATCTCGGGGGAGTGGAAGAGCAGTACTTC.

The V and J genes are TRBV5-6 and TRBJ2-2; weak D call: TRBD2 (6 bases). V dropped 4 bases and J dropped 6 bases, with 19 bases sitting between them. The CDR3 totals 16 residues. Germline V lookup: CDR1 SGHDT, CDR2 YYEEEE. The CDR3 loop reads CASSVAETRGPGELFF. In nucleotides, the CDR3 is TGTGCCAGCAGCGTAGCCGAGACTAGAGGTCCCGGGGAGCTGTTTTTT.

The chain employs TRBV19 and TRBJ2-5; 8 nucleotides match TRBD1. Trimming took 10 bases from V and 4 from J; bases not matched to a gene: 5. Germline V gene data show CDR1 as LNHDA and CDR2 as SQIVND (reference sequence). This CDR3 contains 12 residues. The CDR3 nucleotides read TGTGCCAACGGAGGACAGGGAGAGACCCAGTACTTC. As protein: CANGGQGETQYF.

The V gene is TRBV13, the J gene TRBJ2-1, with a tentative D call TRBD1 (6 bases). The CDR3 runs to 15 residues. The germline gives CDR1 PRHDT, CDR2 FYEKMQ (reference sequence). Between the trimmed V and J ends, which lost 5 bases and 8 bases, there was a span of 19 bases. The CDR3 bases are TGTGCCAGCAGCCCCCCCCTCCAGGGGCGAGATGAGCAGTTCTTC. It is translated as CASSPPLQGRDEQFF.

The V gene is TRBV2, the J gene TRBJ1-2; D might be TRBD1 (6 bases). V was clipped by 2 bases and J by 2 bases, with 15 bases between them. Germline CDR1 reads SNHLY; CDR2 reads FYNNEI. The CDR3 runs to 16 residues. CDR3 amino acids: CASSERPGTQNYGYTF. The CDR3 DNA is TGTGCCAGCAGTGAACGCCCCGGGACACAAAACTATGGCTACACCTTC.

The gene calls are TRBV18 and TRBJ2-7; TRBD2 matches 8 bases. The CDR3 runs to 13 residues. The germline V gene encodes CDR1 KGHSH and CDR2 LQKENI. Trimming cost V 5 bases and J 3 bases; bases outside gene matches: 3. The CDR3 bases are TGTGCCAGCTCAATACTAGCGGACTACGAGCAGTACTTC. Its protein product is CASSILADYEQYF. The variable domain in full, completed from reference TRBV18 and TRBJ2-7, reads NAGVMQNPRHLVRRRGQEARLRCSPMKGHSHVYWYRQLPEEGLKFMVYLQKENIIDESGMPKERFSAEFPKEGPSILRIQQVVRGDSAAYFCASSILADYEQYFGPGTRLTVT.

This clone was seen only once. The rearrangement uses TRBV2 and TRBJ2-1, with 12 bases fitting TRBD2. Germline V CDR1 and CDR2: SNHLY, FYNNEI. The CDR3 has 15 residues. V was clipped by 7 bases and J by 8 bases; unmatched bases: 9. CDR3: CASIRASGRVDEQFF. CDR3 DNA sequence: TGTGCCAGCATCAGGGCTAGCGGGAGGGTCGATGAGCAGTTCTTC.

V usage is TRBV11-3 and J usage is TRBJ2-2, with 7 positions matching TRBD2. With 4 bases clipped from V and 6 bases from J, the junction kept 2 bases outside the gene matches. The CDR3 has 13 amino acids. Germline CDR1 reads SGHNT; CDR2 reads YENEEA. This CDR3 is CASSSSGAGELFF. In nucleotides, the CDR3 is TGTGCCAGCAGCTCTAGCGGAGCCGGGGAGCTGTTTTTT.

CDR3 amino acids: CASSPPSGTYEQYV. Here the CDR3 DNA reads TGTGCCAGCTCACCACCATCGGGAACCTACGAGCAGTACGTC. The J gene is TRBJ2-7, the V gene TRBV18; a possible D gene is TRBD2 (5 bases). Between the trimmed V and J ends, which lost 0 bases and 2 bases, there was a span of 8 bases. The CDR3 totals 14 residues. From germline, CDR1 is KGHSH and CDR2 LQKENI.

This sequence joins TRBV19 and TRBJ1-1; D is possibly TRBD1 (5 bases). Germline CDR1 is LNHDA and CDR2 is SQIVND (reference sequence). V dropped 6 bases and J dropped 8 bases, with 16 bases sitting between them. The CDR3 is 13 residues long. The CDR3 coding sequence is TGTGCCAGTAGCCAGGACGGGGGAGGAGAAGCTTTCTTT. Translating it yields CASSQDGGGEAFF. Filled out from reference TRBV19 and TRBJ1-1, the complete variable domain reads DGGITQSPKYLFRKEGQNVTLSCEQNLNHDAMYWYRQDPGQGLRLIYYSQIVNDFQKGDIAEGYSVSREKKESFPLTVTSAQKNPTAFYLCASSQDGGGEAFFGQGTRLTVV.

This chain links TRBV6-1 with TRBJ2-1, with 10 positions matching TRBD2. Germline V gives CDR1 MNHNS, CDR2 SASEGT. The CDR3 contains 15 residues. Unmatched junction bases numbered 5, after V lost 5 bases and J lost 4 bases. This CDR3 reads CASSRLAGGYNEQFF. CDR3 sequence (DNA): TGTGCCAGCAGTCGTTTAGCGGGAGGTTACAATGAGCAGTTCTTC.